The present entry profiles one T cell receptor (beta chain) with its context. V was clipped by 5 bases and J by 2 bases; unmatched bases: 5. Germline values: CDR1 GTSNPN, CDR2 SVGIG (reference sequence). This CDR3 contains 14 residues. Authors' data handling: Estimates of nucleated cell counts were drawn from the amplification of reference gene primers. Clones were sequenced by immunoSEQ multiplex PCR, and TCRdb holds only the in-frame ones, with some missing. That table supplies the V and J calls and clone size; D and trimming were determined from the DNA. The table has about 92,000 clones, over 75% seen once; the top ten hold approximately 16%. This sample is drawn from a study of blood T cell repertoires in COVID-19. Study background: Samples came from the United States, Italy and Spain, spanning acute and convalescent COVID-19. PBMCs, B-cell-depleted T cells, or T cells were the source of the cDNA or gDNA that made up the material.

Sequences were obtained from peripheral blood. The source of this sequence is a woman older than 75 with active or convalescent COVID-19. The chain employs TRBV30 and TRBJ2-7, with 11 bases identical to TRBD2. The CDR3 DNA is TGTGCCTGGGGTAGACTAGCGGGGCCCTACGAGCAGTACTTC. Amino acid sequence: CAWGRLAGPYEQYF. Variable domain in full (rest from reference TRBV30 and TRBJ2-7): SQTIHQWPATLVQPVGSPLSLECTVEGTSNPNLYWYRQAAGRGLQLLFYSVGIGQISSEVPQNLSASRPQDRQFILSSKKLLLSDSGFYLCAWGRLAGPYEQYFGPGTRLTVT.